This TCR beta chain originates from a study of shared clonotypes between healthy human individuals. Produced via immunoSEQ multiplex PCR; TCRdb's table is partial and in-frame only. The sample includes hundreds of thousands of clones, around 74% of them seen just once. The V and J ends lost 8 bases and 0 bases respectively, with 14 bases between them. Per the germline V gene, CDR1 is WNHNN and CDR2 is SYGVQD (reference sequence). The CDR3 consists of 14 residues. This chain links TRBV10-1 with TRBJ2-7; the D gene could be TRBD1 or TRBD2 (5 bases each). The sequenced sample consisted of memory CD4+ T cells sorted from blood. Specified subset: CD45RA-negative fraction. This receptor was identified in a woman between 25 and 40 years old in good health. The CDR3 protein is CASSQGGSSYEQYF. The CDR3 coding sequence is TGCGCCAGCTCGCAGGGTGGGAGCTCCTACGAGCAGTACTTC.